This record concerns one TCR beta chain sequence. As yet, its antigen is unknown. These data originate in a study of cytomegalovirus exposure and HLA in healthy donors. Study outcomes and limitations: Sequences of the TCR beta chain were said to predict the HLA-A and HLA-B alleles of most subjects accurately.

Germline loops: CDR1 MNHEY, CDR2 SMNVEV (reference sequence). The V and J ends lost 2 bases and 10 bases, in that order; junction bases with no gene match: 8. The CDR3 covers 15 residues. The primer mix had 60 Vbeta and 13 Jbeta primers. Assay used: immunoSEQ multiplex PCR; TCRdb lists only in-frame clones, some missing. This sample has around 120,000 clones, with approximately 76% found just once. The sample taken for sequencing was PBMCs. This clonotype was obtained from a man between 60 and 75 years old in good health and CMV-seropositive. This chain connects TRBV27 to TRBJ1-6, with 7 positions matching TRBD1. The CDR3 loop is CASSLGAGGFSPLHF. The CDR3 nucleotides read TGTGCCAGCAGTTTAGGGGCAGGGGGTTTCTCACCCCTCCACTTT.